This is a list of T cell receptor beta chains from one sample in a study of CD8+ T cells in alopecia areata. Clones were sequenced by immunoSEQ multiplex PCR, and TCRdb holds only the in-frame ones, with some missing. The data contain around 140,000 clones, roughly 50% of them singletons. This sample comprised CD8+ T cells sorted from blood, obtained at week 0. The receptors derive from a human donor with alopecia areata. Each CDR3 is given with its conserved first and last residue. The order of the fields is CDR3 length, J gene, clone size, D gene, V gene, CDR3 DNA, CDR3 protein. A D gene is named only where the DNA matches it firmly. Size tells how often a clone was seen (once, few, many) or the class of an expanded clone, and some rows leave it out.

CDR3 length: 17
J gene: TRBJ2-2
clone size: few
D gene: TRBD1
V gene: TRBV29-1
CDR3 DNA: TGCAGCGTTGAAGATGCACAGGGGGCAGGGAACACCGGGGAGCTGTTTTTT
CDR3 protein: CSVEDAQGAGNTGELFF

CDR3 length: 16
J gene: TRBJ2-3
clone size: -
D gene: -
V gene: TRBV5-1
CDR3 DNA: TGCGCCAGCAGCTTGGGACAGAGAACTAGCACAGATACGCAGTATTTT
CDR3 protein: CASSLGQRTSTDTQYF

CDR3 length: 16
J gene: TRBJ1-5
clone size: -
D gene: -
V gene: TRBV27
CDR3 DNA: TGTGCCAGCAGTTTATCAACAGCCTATAGCAATCAGCCCCAGCATTTT
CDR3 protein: CASSLSTAYSNQPQHF

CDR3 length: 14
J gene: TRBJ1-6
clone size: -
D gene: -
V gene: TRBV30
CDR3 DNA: TGTGCCTGGAGTGTATTAACAGGCAATTCACCCCTCCACTTT
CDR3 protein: CAWSVLTGNSPLHF

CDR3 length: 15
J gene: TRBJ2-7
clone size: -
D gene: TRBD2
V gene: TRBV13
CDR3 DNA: TGTGCCAGCAGCTTAGCCCTAGCGGGGGGCTACGAGCAGTACTTC
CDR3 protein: CASSLALAGGYEQYF

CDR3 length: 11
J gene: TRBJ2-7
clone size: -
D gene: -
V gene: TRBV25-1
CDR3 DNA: TGTGCCAGCAGTGAAGGGCCCGAGCAGTACTTC
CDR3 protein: CASSEGPEQYF

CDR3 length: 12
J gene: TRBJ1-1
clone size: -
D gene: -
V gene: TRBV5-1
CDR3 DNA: TGCGCCAGCAGCTGGGACGGCCTTGAAGCTTTCTTT
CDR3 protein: CASSWDGLEAFF

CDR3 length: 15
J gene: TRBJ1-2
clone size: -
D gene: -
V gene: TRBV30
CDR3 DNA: TGTGGCGTGGAGGCCTCCTTTGAAAGTAACTATGGCTACACCTTC
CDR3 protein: CGVEASFESNYGYTF

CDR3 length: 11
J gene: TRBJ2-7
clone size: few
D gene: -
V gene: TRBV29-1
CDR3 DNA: TGCAGCGGAGCGGGCGACCACGAGCAGTACTTC
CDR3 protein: CSGAGDHEQYF

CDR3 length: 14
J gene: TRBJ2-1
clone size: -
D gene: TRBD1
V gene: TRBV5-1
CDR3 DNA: TGCGCCAGCAGACGGACAGGGCCCTACAATGAGCAGTTCTTC
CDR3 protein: CASRRTGPYNEQFF

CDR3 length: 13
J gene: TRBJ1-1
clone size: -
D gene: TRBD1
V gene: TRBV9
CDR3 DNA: TGTGCCAGCAGCCCCTGGACAGGGGCTGAAGCTTTCTTT
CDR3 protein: CASSPWTGAEAFF

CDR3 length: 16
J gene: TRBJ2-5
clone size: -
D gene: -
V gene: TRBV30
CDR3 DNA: TGTGCCTGGAGTGTACGGCTTTGGGGGCGGCAAGAGACCCAGTACTTC
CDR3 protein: CAWSVRLWGRQETQYF

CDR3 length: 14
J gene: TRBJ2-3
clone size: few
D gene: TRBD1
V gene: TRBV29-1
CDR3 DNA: TGCAGCGTTGAGGACAGGAGACCTACAGATACGCAGTATTTT
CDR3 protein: CSVEDRRPTDTQYF

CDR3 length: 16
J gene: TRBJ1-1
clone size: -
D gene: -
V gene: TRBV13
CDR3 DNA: TGTGCCAGCAGCTTGGATTCGCTGCGGGCGAACACTGAAGCTTTCTTT
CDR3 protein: CASSLDSLRANTEAFF

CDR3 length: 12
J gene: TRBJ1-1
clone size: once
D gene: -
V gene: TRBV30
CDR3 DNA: TGTGCCTGGAGTGTACGAGGGAAATTAACTTTCTTT
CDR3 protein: CAWSVRGKLTFF

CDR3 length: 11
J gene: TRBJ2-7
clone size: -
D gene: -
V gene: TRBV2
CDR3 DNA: TGTGCCAGCAGTGCAACCATCGAGCAGTACTTC
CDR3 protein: CASSATIEQYF

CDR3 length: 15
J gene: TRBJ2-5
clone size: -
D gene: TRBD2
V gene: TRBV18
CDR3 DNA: TGTGCCAGCTCACCAACAGCGGGGCTACAAGAGACCCAGTACTTC
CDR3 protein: CASSPTAGLQETQYF

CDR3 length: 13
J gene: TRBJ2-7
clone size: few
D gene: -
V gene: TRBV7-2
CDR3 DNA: TGTGCCAGCAGCTTCGGCAGGGCCTACGAGCAGTACTTC
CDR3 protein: CASSFGRAYEQYF

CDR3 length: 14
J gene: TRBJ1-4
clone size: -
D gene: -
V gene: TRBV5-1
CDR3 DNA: TGCGCCAGCAGCCCTGGAGATCGGGTGGAAAAACTGTTTTTT
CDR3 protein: CASSPGDRVEKLFF

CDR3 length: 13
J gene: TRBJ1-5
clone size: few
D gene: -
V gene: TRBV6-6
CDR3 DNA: TGTGCCAGCAGTTCGACAAGCGTGGAGCCCCAGCATTTT
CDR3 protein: CASSSTSVEPQHF

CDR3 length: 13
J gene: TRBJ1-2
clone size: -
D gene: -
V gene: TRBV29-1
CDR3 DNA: TGCAGCGTTGAAGCCGGGACTGACTATGGCTACACCTTC
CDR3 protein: CSVEAGTDYGYTF

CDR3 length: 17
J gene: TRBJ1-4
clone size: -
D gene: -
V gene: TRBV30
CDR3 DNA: TGTGCCTGGAGTGTACCGCGTGAGGGGAGGAAAAATGAAAAACTGTTTTTT
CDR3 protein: CAWSVPREGRKNEKLFF